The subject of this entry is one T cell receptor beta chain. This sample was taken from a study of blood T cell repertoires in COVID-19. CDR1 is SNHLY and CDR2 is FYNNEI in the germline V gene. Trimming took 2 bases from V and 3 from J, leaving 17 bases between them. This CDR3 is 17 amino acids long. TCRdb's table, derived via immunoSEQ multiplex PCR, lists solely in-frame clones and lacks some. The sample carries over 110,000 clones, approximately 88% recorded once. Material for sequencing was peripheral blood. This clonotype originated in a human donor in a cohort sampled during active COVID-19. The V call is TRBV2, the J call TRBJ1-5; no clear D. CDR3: CASSEKTPGRLNQPQHF. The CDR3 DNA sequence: TGTGCCAGCAGTGAAAAAACTCCCGGGAGGCTCAATCAGCCCCAGCATTTT.